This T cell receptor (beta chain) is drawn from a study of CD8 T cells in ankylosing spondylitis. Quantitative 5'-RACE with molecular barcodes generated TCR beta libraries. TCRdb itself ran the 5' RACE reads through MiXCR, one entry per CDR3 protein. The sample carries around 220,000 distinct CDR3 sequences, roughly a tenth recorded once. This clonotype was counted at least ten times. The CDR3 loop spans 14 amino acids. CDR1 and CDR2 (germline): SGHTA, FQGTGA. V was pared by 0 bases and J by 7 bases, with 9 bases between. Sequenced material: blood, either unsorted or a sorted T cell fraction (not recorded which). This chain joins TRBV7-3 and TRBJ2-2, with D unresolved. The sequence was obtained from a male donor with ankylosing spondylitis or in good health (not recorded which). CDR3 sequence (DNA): TGTGCCAGCAGCTTAACCTCGACTGGCGGGGAGCTGTTTTTT. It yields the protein CASSLTSTGGELFF.